A single count supports the clone carrying this TCR beta chain. This entry is derived from a study of blood T cell repertoires in COVID-19. The protocol was immunoSEQ multiplex PCR, while the TCRdb copy is restricted to in-frame clones and leaves out a portion. Here the sample spans some 400,000 clones, around 87% being singletons. With 6 bases removed from V and 1 base from J, the gap between germline ends came to 16 bases. Germline V gives CDR1 SGHAT, CDR2 FQNNGV. CDR3 length: 15 amino acids. The receptor's source is a woman aged 55-69 years with COVID-19, enrolled during active disease. J is TRBJ2-7 and V is TRBV11-2; the D gene is possibly TRBD2 (7 bases). Input material: peripheral blood. The DNA of the CDR3 is TGTGCCAGCAGTCCAACGGGGGGCGGATCCTACGAGCAGTACTTC. Its translation is CASSPTGGGSYEQYF.